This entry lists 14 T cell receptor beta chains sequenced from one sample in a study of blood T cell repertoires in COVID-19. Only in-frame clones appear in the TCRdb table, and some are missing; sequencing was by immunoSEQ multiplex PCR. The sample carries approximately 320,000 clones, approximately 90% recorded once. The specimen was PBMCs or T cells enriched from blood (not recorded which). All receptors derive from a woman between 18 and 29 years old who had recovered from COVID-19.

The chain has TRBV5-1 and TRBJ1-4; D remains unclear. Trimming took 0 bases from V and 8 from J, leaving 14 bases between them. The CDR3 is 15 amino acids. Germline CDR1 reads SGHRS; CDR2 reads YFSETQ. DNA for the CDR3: TGCGCCAGCAGCTTGGGGGGAACAACGGGGGAAAAACTGTTTTTT. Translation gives CASSLGGTTGEKLFF.

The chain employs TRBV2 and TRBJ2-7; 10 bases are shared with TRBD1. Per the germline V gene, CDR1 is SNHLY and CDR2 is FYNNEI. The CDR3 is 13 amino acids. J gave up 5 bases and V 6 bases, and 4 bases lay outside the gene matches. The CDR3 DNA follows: TGTGCCAGCAGCGCGGACAGGGGGGACGAGCAGTACTTC. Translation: CASSADRGDEQYF.

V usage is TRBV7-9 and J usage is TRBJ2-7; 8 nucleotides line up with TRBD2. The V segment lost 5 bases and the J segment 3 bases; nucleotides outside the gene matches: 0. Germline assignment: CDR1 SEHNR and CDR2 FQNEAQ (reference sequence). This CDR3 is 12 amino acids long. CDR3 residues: CASSAGGYEQYF. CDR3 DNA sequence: TGTGCCAGCAGCGCGGGAGGCTACGAGCAGTACTTC.

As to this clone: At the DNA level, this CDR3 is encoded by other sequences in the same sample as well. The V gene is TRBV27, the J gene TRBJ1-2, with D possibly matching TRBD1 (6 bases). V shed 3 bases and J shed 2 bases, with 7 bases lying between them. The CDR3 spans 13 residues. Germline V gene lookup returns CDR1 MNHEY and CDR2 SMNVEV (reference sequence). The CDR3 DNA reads TGTGCCAGCAGTTTGGACAGAAACTATGGCTACACCTTC. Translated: CASSLDRNYGYTF.

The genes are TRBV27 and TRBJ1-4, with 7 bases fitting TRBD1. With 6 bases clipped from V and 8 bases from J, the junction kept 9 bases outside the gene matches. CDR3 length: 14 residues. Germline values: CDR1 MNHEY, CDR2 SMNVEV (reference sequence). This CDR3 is CASRRGTAAEKLFF. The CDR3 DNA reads TGTGCCAGCAGACGAGGGACAGCAGCAGAAAAACTGTTTTTT. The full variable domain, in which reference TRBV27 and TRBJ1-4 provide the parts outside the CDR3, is EAQVTQNPRYLITVTGKKLTVTCSQNMNHEYMSWYRQDPGLGLRQIYYSMNVEVTDKGDVPEGYKVSRKEKRNFPLILESPSPNQTSLYFCASRRGTAAEKLFFGSGTQLSVL.

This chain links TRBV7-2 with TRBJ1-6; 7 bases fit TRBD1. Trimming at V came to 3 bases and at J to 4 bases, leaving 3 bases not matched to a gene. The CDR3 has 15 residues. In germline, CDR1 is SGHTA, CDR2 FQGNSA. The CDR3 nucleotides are TGTGCCAGCAGCTTGTGGGGACAGTATAATTCACCCCTCCACTTT. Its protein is CASSLWGQYNSPLHF.

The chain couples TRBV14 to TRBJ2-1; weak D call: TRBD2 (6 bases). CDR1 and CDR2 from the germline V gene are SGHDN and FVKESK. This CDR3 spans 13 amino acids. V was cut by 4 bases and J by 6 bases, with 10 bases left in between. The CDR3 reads CASSLLLANEQFF. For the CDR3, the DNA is TGTGCCAGCAGCCTACTACTAGCCAATGAGCAGTTCTTC.

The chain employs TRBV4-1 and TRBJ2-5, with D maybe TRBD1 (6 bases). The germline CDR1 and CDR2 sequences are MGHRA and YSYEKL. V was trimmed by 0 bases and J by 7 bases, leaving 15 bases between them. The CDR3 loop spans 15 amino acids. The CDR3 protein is CASSQEAGARGTQYF. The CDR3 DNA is TGCGCCAGCAGCCAAGAGGCGGGTGCCAGGGGGACCCAGTACTTC.

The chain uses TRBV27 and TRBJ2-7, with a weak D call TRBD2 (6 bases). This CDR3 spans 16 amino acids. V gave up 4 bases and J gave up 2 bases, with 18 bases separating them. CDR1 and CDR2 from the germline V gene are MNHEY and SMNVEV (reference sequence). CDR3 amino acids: CASSSSSGELPYEQYF. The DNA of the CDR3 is TGTGCCAGCAGTTCCAGCTCGGGGGAGTTACCCTACGAGCAGTACTTC.

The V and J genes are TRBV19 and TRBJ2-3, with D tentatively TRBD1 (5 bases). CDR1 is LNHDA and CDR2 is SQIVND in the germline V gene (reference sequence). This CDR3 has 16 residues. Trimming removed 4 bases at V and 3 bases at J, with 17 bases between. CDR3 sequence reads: CASSNLIIAGTDTQYF. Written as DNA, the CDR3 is TGTGCCAGTAGTAACCTCATAATTGCAGGGACAGATACGCAGTATTTT.

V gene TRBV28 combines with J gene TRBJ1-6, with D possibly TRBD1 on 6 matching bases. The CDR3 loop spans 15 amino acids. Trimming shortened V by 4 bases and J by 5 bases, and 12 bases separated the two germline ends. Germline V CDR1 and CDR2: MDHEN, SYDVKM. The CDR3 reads CASSSGVAHNSPLHF. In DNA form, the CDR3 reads TGTGCCAGCAGTTCAGGGGTCGCTCATAATTCACCCCTCCACTTT.

CDR3 in DNA: TGTGCCAGCAGTGCGACAGGGGGTTATTATGAAAAACTGTTTTTT. It codes for CASSATGGYYEKLFF. The rearrangement joins TRBV28 to TRBJ1-4; TRBD1 aligns across 9 bases. In germline, CDR1 is MDHEN, CDR2 SYDVKM. The length of the CDR3 is 15 residues. V shed 5 bases and J 6 bases; nucleotides not matched to a gene: 7.

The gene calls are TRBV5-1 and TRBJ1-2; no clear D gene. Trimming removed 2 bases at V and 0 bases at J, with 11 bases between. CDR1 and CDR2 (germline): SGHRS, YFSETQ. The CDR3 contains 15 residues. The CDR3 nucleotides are TGCGCCAGCAGCTTCTCCCCGGCGGCTAACTATGGCTACACCTTC. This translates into CASSFSPAANYGYTF.

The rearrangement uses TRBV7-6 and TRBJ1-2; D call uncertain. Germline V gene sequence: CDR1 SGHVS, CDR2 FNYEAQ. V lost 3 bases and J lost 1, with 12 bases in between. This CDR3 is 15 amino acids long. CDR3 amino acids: CASSFGVGDNYGYTF. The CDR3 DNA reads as TGTGCCAGCAGCTTTGGGGTGGGAGATAACTATGGCTACACCTTC.